Listed below are T cell receptor beta chains from one sample, sequenced in a study of T cells after yellow fever vaccination. One entry per CDR3 protein, called by TCRdb with MiXCR from the 5' RACE reads. The sample includes hundreds of thousands of distinct CDR3 sequences, less than 15% of them seen just once. Sequencing was performed on PBMCs, taken on the day of the yellow fever booster vaccination. The receptors originated from a man aged 25 to 45 who received the YFV17D yellow fever vaccine. The CDR3 runs from the conserved cysteine through the conserved F or W. The order of the fields is V gene, clone size, D gene, J gene, CDR3 protein, CDR3 DNA. A D gene is named only where the DNA matches it firmly. For some rows the clone size is stated as once, few or many, or as a class when expanded; others skip it.

TRBV15	few	TRBD2	TRBJ2-3	CATAEGGGTTDTQYF	TGTGCCACCGCCGAGGGCGGGGGGACCACAGATACGCAGTATTTT
TRBV11-2	.	TRBD1	TRBJ1-4	CASSLVPTGGTTNEKLFF	TGTGCCAGCAGCTTAGTCCCGACAGGGGGCACAACTAATGAAAAACTGTTTTTT
TRBV27	many	TRBD1	TRBJ1-1	CASSFGTGVMNTEAFF	TGTGCCAGCAGTTTCGGGACAGGGGTTATGAACACTGAAGCTTTCTTT
TRBV3-1	few	.	TRBJ2-7	CASSQGHKASEQYF	TGTGCCAGCAGCCAAGGACACAAAGCTTCCGAGCAGTACTTC
TRBV28	few	.	TRBJ2-1	CASSFLSGNRDNEQFF	TGTGCCAGCAGTTTCTTATCAGGGAACCGGGACAATGAGCAGTTCTTC
TRBV20-1	.	.	TRBJ1-3	CSAKAGSNSGNTIYF	TGCAGTGCTAAAGCAGGGTCAAACTCTGGAAACACCATATATTTT
TRBV20-1	.	TRBD2	TRBJ2-3	CSANGGTTYTQYF	TGCAGTGCTAACGGGGGGACCACATATACGCAGTATTTT
TRBV13	.	.	TRBJ2-2	CASSLGLSGELFF	TGTGCCAGCAGCTTAGGACTTTCCGGGGAGCTGTTTTTT
TRBV7-2	few	.	TRBJ2-7	CASSLAVRGYEQYF	TGTGCCAGCAGCTTAGCGGTTCGGGGTTACGAGCAGTACTTC
TRBV12-3/TRBV12-4	few	TRBD1	TRBJ2-7	CASRNRDRWSSYEQYF	TGTGCCAGCAGGAACCGGGACAGATGGAGCTCCTACGAGCAGTACTTC
TRBV20-1	.	.	TRBJ2-1	CSARDDAGPYNEQFF	TGCAGTGCTAGAGATGATGCGGGACCCTACAATGAGCAGTTCTTC
TRBV5-6	.	TRBD2	TRBJ2-1	CASSSGTRTNEQFF	TGTGCCAGCAGCTCCGGGACTAGAACGAATGAGCAGTTCTTC
TRBV20-1	few	.	TRBJ2-2	CSAPPEGPDTGELFF	TGCAGTGCGCCGCCGGAGGGCCCGGACACCGGGGAGCTGTTTTTT
TRBV20-1	few	TRBD2	TRBJ2-7	CSAENRRATATGGGFDEQYF	TGCAGTGCCGAGAATAGACGCGCCACCGCGACTGGGGGGGGTTTCGACGAGCAGTACTTC
TRBV5-6	few	TRBD1	TRBJ1-1	CASSYRQGMNTEAFF	TGTGCCAGCAGCTACCGACAGGGGATGAACACTGAAGCTTTCTTT
TRBV18	many	.	TRBJ2-7	CASSLRQSYEQYF	TGTGCCAGCTCACTACGACAGAGCTACGAGCAGTACTTC
TRBV7-6	.	.	TRBJ2-2	CASSLDNPRAAGELFF	TGTGCCAGCAGCTTAGATAATCCACGAGCGGCCGGGGAGCTGTTTTTT
TRBV18	few	.	TRBJ1-1	CASSPTRENTEAFF	TGTGCCAGCTCACCCACCAGGGAGAACACTGAAGCTTTCTTT
TRBV11-2	few	TRBD2	TRBJ2-7	CASSLVGLAVSYEQYF	TGTGCCAGCAGCTTAGTGGGACTAGCGGTCTCCTACGAGCAGTACTTC
TRBV20-1	many	TRBD1	TRBJ2-7	CSARDPRGYEQYF	TGCAGTGCTAGAGATCCCAGGGGGTACGAGCAGTACTTC
TRBV11-2	.	TRBD1	TRBJ2-1	CASSPGTGGSYNEQFF	TGTGCCAGCAGCCCCGGGACAGGGGGCTCCTACAATGAGCAGTTCTTC
TRBV20-1	.	TRBD2	TRBJ2-5	CSAPREGSRAETQYF	TGCAGTGCCCCAAGGGAGGGAAGTAGGGCAGAGACCCAGTACTTC
TRBV7-8	.	.	TRBJ1-3	CASSFRRFSGNTIYF	TGTGCCAGCAGCTTTAGAAGATTCTCTGGAAACACCATATATTTT
TRBV5-1	.	.	TRBJ1-1	CASSLQWAQNTEAFF	TGCGCCAGCAGCTTGCAATGGGCGCAGAACACTGAAGCTTTCTTT
TRBV6-2/TRBV6-3	many	.	TRBJ1-3	CASSASSGNTIYF	TGTGCCAGTTCGGCAAGCTCTGGAAACACCATATATTTT
TRBV29-1	few	.	TRBJ2-2	CSAPGLMGELFF	TGCAGCGCTCCCGGACTAATGGGGGAGCTGTTTTTT
TRBV6-5	.	TRBD2	TRBJ2-5	CASSLVAGYQETQYF	TGTGCCAGCAGTTTGGTAGCGGGATACCAAGAGACCCAGTACTTC
TRBV20-1	few	.	TRBJ2-7	CSAVRAQFFYEQYF	TGCAGTGCTGTCCGGGCCCAGTTCTTCTACGAGCAGTACTTC
TRBV7-2	.	TRBD2	TRBJ2-7	CASSLWLAGRYEQYF	TGTGCCAGCAGCTTATGGCTAGCGGGGCGCTACGAGCAGTACTTC
TRBV5-1	many	.	TRBJ1-1	CASSLGPPWNTEAFF	TGCGCCAGCAGCTTGGGCCCGCCATGGAACACTGAAGCTTTCTTT
TRBV10-3	.	TRBD1	TRBJ1-2	CAISAEQGTYPSGYGYTF	TGTGCCATCTCCGCGGAACAGGGGACGTACCCTTCTGGCTATGGCTACACCTTC
TRBV20-1	few	TRBD2	TRBJ2-1	CSARGLAGGGGQFF	TGCAGTGCAAGAGGACTAGCGGGGGGAGGTGGGCAGTTCTTC
TRBV5-6	few	TRBD1	TRBJ2-1	CASSSDRQYNEQFF	TGTGCCAGCAGCTCGGACAGGCAGTACAATGAGCAGTTCTTC
TRBV28	few	.	TRBJ2-2	CATHRRTRVTGELFF	TGTGCCACCCACCGGAGGACACGTGTAACCGGGGAGCTGTTTTTT
TRBV14	few	TRBD1	TRBJ2-3	CASSQEPRDREGTDTQYF	TGTGCCAGCAGCCAAGAACCCCGGGACAGGGAGGGAACAGATACGCAGTATTTT
TRBV4-3	few	.	TRBJ2-1	CASSQDPWDEQFF	TGCGCCAGCAGCCAAGACCCTTGGGATGAGCAGTTCTTC
TRBV29-1	.	.	TRBJ1-1	CSVEEFPGPNTEAFF	TGCAGCGTTGAAGAGTTCCCGGGACCTAACACTGAAGCTTTCTTT
TRBV10-3	.	.	TRBJ2-7	CAILAPGENEQYF	TGTGCCATCTTAGCCCCAGGGGAGAACGAGCAGTACTTC
TRBV5-5	.	.	TRBJ1-2	CASSLDPGFNYGYTF	TGTGCCAGCAGCTTGGATCCGGGCTTTAACTATGGCTACACCTTC
TRBV10-3	.	TRBD2	TRBJ2-1	CAISEGGGGEQFF	TGTGCCATCAGTGAGGGCGGGGGTGGTGAGCAGTTCTTC
TRBV11-3	.	.	TRBJ1-1	CASSLGGIAEAFF	TGTGCCAGCAGCTTGGGGGGAATAGCTGAAGCTTTCTTT
TRBV7-2	.	.	TRBJ1-3	CASSLVASGSGNTIYF	TGTGCCAGCAGCTTAGTGGCTAGTGGCTCTGGAAACACCATATATTTT
TRBV6-2/TRBV6-3	many	TRBD1	TRBJ2-7	CASRRQGSSYEQYF	TGTGCCAGCAGGCGACAGGGGAGCTCCTACGAGCAGTACTTC
TRBV5-4	few	.	TRBJ2-7	CASSSQGSLEQYF	TGTGCCAGCAGCTCACAGGGCTCCCTCGAGCAGTACTTC
TRBV4-2	.	.	TRBJ2-1	CASSQVQLTDSSYNEQFF	TGTGCCAGCAGCCAAGTCCAACTGACTGATAGCTCCTACAATGAGCAGTTCTTC
TRBV25-1	once	.	TRBJ2-3	CASTYGTSTDTQYF	TGTGCCAGCACTTACGGGACTAGCACAGATACGCAGTATTTT
TRBV7-2	.	.	TRBJ2-5	CASLCAGETQYF	TGTGCCAGCCTGTGTGCGGGGGAGACCCAGTACTTC
TRBV6-5	.	TRBD1	TRBJ1-1	CASNRQGGTEAFF	TGTGCCAGCAACCGACAGGGCGGGACTGAAGCTTTCTTT
TRBV19	few	TRBD2	TRBJ2-2	CASRGLAGVFSTGELFF	TGTGCCAGTAGGGGACTGGCGGGAGTTTTCTCAACCGGGGAGCTGTTTTTT
TRBV21-1	.	.	TRBJ2-5	CASSKAPRETLNIGGETQYF	TGTGCCAGCAGCAAAGCTCCGCGGGAGACCCTGAATATCGGGGGAGAGACCCAGTACTTC
TRBV7-2	few	TRBD1	TRBJ1-2	CASSLGTGGYYGYTF	TGTGCCAGCAGCTTAGGGACAGGGGGTTACTATGGCTACACCTTC
TRBV4-2	few	TRBD2	TRBJ2-3	CASSHLGGFTDTQYF	TGTGCCAGCAGCCACCTCGGGGGGTTCACAGATACGCAGTATTTT
TRBV19	.	.	TRBJ1-3	CASSTTGNTIYF	TGTGCCAGTAGCACGACTGGAAACACCATATATTTT
TRBV4-3	.	.	TRBJ1-2	CASSSGGFLDRYTF	TGCGCCAGCAGTTCTGGCGGGTTTTTGGATCGCTACACCTTC
TRBV5-6	.	.	TRBJ2-1	CASSLLRYSSYNEQFF	TGTGCCAGCAGCTTGTTGCGTTATAGCTCCTACAATGAGCAGTTCTTC
TRBV2	.	.	TRBJ2-2	CARSDLGANTGELFF	TGTGCCAGGAGCGACTTGGGGGCCAACACCGGGGAGCTGTTTTTT
TRBV4-3	.	.	TRBJ2-1	CASSPVQTPYNEQFF	TGCGCCAGCAGCCCCGTACAGACTCCTTACAATGAGCAGTTCTTC
TRBV20-1	few	.	TRBJ2-7	CSAGGHEQYF	TGCAGTGCAGGGGGACACGAGCAGTACTTC
TRBV4-1	few	TRBD2	TRBJ2-2	CASSPRRPSGSGTGELFF	TGCGCCAGCAGCCCCCGGCGGCCTAGCGGGAGTGGCACCGGGGAGCTGTTTTTT